This is a list of T cell receptor beta chains from one sample in a study of T cell responses to AZD1222 COVID-19 vaccine. Using immunoSEQ multiplex PCR, the repertoire was profiled, and TCRdb retains in-frame clones only, with some absent. Seen here are 120,000 or so clones, 90% to 95% observed once, and the top ten hold 2.8%. Sequencing used peripheral blood, obtained on day 0 of AZD1222 vaccination. Receptors originate from an adult in good health. CDR3s include the opening cysteine and the closing phenylalanine or tryptophan. The order of the fields is CDR3 protein, CDR3 DNA, J gene, V gene, clone size, D gene. The D gene is left open where the match is weak. Some rows mark clone size as missing; the rest say once, few, many or name a class of expanded clone.

cdr3_aa: CASSPKTVPYGYTF
cdr3_nt: TGCGCCAGCAGCCCCAAGACAGTGCCCTATGGCTACACCTTC
j_call: TRBJ1-2
v_call: TRBV4-3
clone_size: .
d_call: .

cdr3_aa: CASNRGDQPQHF
cdr3_nt: TGTGCCAGTAATCGGGGGGACCAGCCCCAGCATTTT
j_call: TRBJ1-5
v_call: TRBV19
clone_size: .
d_call: .

cdr3_aa: CASSYPGHLHF
cdr3_nt: TGTGCCAGCAGTTACCCGGGACACCTACATTTC
j_call: TRBJ2-7
v_call: TRBV6-2/TRBV6-3
clone_size: .
d_call: .

cdr3_aa: CAWSPSNQPQHF
cdr3_nt: TGTGCCTGGAGTCCCAGCAATCAGCCCCAGCATTTT
j_call: TRBJ1-5
v_call: TRBV30
clone_size: .
d_call: .

cdr3_aa: CSASDPPGTAQHF
cdr3_nt: TGCAGTGCTAGTGACCCTCCGGGCACTGCACAGCATTTT
j_call: TRBJ1-5
v_call: TRBV20-1
clone_size: few
d_call: .

cdr3_aa: CASSQDGRGRGNYGYTF
cdr3_nt: TGTGCCAGCAGCCAAGACGGCCGGGGGAGAGGTAACTATGGCTACACCTTC
j_call: TRBJ1-2
v_call: TRBV4-2
clone_size: .
d_call: .

cdr3_aa: CAWRRGIQGVEKDTQYF
cdr3_nt: TGTGCCTGGAGGAGGGGGATCCAGGGGGTAGAGAAAGATACGCAGTATTTT
j_call: TRBJ2-3
v_call: TRBV30
clone_size: .
d_call: TRBD1

cdr3_aa: CTSSQLPGTSGSYNEQFF
cdr3_nt: TGCACCAGCAGCCAATTACCGGGGACTAGCGGGTCCTACAATGAGCAGTTCTTC
j_call: TRBJ2-1
v_call: TRBV1
clone_size: .
d_call: .

cdr3_aa: CASSMGWPRTSTEAFF
cdr3_nt: TGTGCCAGTAGTATGGGATGGCCGCGCACTTCCACTGAAGCTTTCTTT
j_call: TRBJ1-1
v_call: TRBV19
clone_size: .
d_call: .

cdr3_aa: CASSYSGGNQPQHF
cdr3_nt: TGTGCCAGCAGTTACTCAGGGGGCAATCAGCCCCAGCATTTT
j_call: TRBJ1-5
v_call: TRBV6-6
clone_size: .
d_call: .

cdr3_aa: CASSQRNQPQHF
cdr3_nt: TGTGCCAGCAGCCAACGCAATCAGCCCCAGCATTTT
j_call: TRBJ1-5
v_call: TRBV3-1/TRBV3-2
clone_size: .
d_call: .

cdr3_aa: CASTRGGGAQYF
cdr3_nt: TGTGCCAGCACCCGAGGCGGGGGGGCGCAGTACTTC
j_call: TRBJ2-7
v_call: TRBV7-9
clone_size: .
d_call: TRBD2

cdr3_aa: CASSEWAADTQYF
cdr3_nt: TGCGCCAGCAGTGAGTGGGCAGCAGATACGCAGTATTTT
j_call: TRBJ2-3
v_call: TRBV10-1
clone_size: once
d_call: .

cdr3_aa: CASSGYWIEVTEAFF
cdr3_nt: TGTGCCAGTAGTGGGTATTGGATCGAGGTGACTGAAGCTTTCTTT
j_call: TRBJ1-1
v_call: TRBV19
clone_size: .
d_call: .

cdr3_aa: CAWHLEPGQGRTEAFF
cdr3_nt: TGTGCCTGGCATCTCGAACCGGGACAGGGAAGAACTGAAGCTTTCTTT
j_call: TRBJ1-1
v_call: TRBV30
clone_size: once
d_call: TRBD1

cdr3_aa: CASSGSRDPYEQYF
cdr3_nt: TGTGCCAGCAGCGGTAGCCGGGACCCTTACGAGCAGTACTTC
j_call: TRBJ2-7
v_call: TRBV11-2
clone_size: .
d_call: .

cdr3_aa: CASSLNGDSYEQYF
cdr3_nt: TGTGCCAGTAGCTTAAACGGGGACAGCTACGAGCAGTACTTC
j_call: TRBJ2-7
v_call: TRBV7-8
clone_size: .
d_call: TRBD1

cdr3_aa: CASSRTSGSWADTQYF
cdr3_nt: TGTGCCAGCTCTCGGACTAGCGGGAGTTGGGCAGATACGCAGTATTTT
j_call: TRBJ2-3
v_call: TRBV18
clone_size: .
d_call: TRBD2

cdr3_aa: CASSTGSMGQPQHF
cdr3_nt: TGTGCCAGCAGCACAGGGAGTATGGGTCAGCCCCAGCATTTT
j_call: TRBJ1-5
v_call: TRBV7-9
clone_size: .
d_call: .

cdr3_aa: CASGFQGYGYTF
cdr3_nt: TGTGCTAGTGGTTTCCAGGGCTATGGCTACACCTTC
j_call: TRBJ1-2
v_call: TRBV12-5
clone_size: once
d_call: .

cdr3_aa: CATSREAVASITGTGPYEQYF
cdr3_nt: TGTGCCACCAGCAGAGAGGCGGTGGCGAGTATAACCGGAACCGGCCCCTACGAGCAGTACTTC
j_call: TRBJ2-7
v_call: TRBV15
clone_size: once
d_call: .

cdr3_aa: CASIVSGQGSPLHF
cdr3_nt: TGTGCCAGCATCGTTTCGGGACAGGGTTCACCCCTCCACTTT
j_call: TRBJ1-6
v_call: TRBV2
clone_size: .
d_call: TRBD1

cdr3_aa: CASSSLTGGLGTDTQYF
cdr3_nt: TGTGCCAGCTCATCACTGACAGGGGGCTTGGGCACAGATACGCAGTATTTT
j_call: TRBJ2-3
v_call: TRBV18
clone_size: .
d_call: TRBD1

cdr3_aa: CASSLDQVAGRDEPQHF
cdr3_nt: TGTGCCAGCAGCTTAGATCAAGTTGCAGGGAGGGATGAGCCCCAGCATTTT
j_call: TRBJ1-5
v_call: TRBV11-3
clone_size: .
d_call: .

cdr3_aa: CASSQDLESGYTF
cdr3_nt: TGTGCCAGCAGCCAAGATCTGGAATCTGGCTACACCTTC
j_call: TRBJ1-2
v_call: TRBV14
clone_size: .
d_call: .

cdr3_aa: CASSPRAGDTGELFF
cdr3_nt: TGTGCCAGCAGCCCCCGGGCGGGAGACACCGGGGAGCTGTTTTTT
j_call: TRBJ2-2
v_call: TRBV6-4
clone_size: .
d_call: TRBD2

cdr3_aa: CASSATSGSYNEQFF
cdr3_nt: TGTGCCAGCAGCGCAACTAGCGGCTCCTACAATGAGCAGTTCTTC
j_call: TRBJ2-1
v_call: TRBV9
clone_size: .
d_call: TRBD2

cdr3_aa: CASGGQSSYNEQFF
cdr3_nt: TGTGCCAGCGGGGGACAGAGCTCCTACAATGAGCAGTTCTTC
j_call: TRBJ2-1
v_call: TRBV6-5
clone_size: .
d_call: TRBD1

cdr3_aa: CASSQVNYGYTF
cdr3_nt: TGTGCCAGCAGCCAAGTGAACTATGGCTACACCTTC
j_call: TRBJ1-2
v_call: TRBV14
clone_size: .
d_call: .

cdr3_aa: CASNPPEDRNYGYTF
cdr3_nt: TGCGCCAGCAACCCCCCTGAGGACAGGAACTATGGCTACACCTTC
j_call: TRBJ1-2
v_call: TRBV5-1
clone_size: .
d_call: TRBD1

cdr3_aa: CASSPRARAYGYTF
cdr3_nt: TGTGCCAGCAGTCCCCGGGCCCGAGCCTATGGCTACACCTTC
j_call: TRBJ1-2
v_call: TRBV6-5
clone_size: .
d_call: .

cdr3_aa: CASSLKADGNEKLFF
cdr3_nt: TGTGCCAGCAGCTTAAAAGCGGACGGTAATGAAAAACTGTTTTTT
j_call: TRBJ1-4
v_call: TRBV7-2
clone_size: .
d_call: .

cdr3_aa: CASSLSGGAALYGYTF
cdr3_nt: TGTGCCAGCAGCCTCTCAGGGGGCGCGGCGCTCTATGGCTACACCTTC
j_call: TRBJ1-2
v_call: TRBV7-9
clone_size: .
d_call: TRBD1

cdr3_aa: CASSFTHNEQFF
cdr3_nt: TGTGCCAGCAGTTTTACCCACAATGAGCAGTTCTTC
j_call: TRBJ2-1
v_call: TRBV27
clone_size: .
d_call: .

cdr3_aa: CASSYGRGARVELFF
cdr3_nt: TGTGCCAGCAGTTACGGGAGAGGAGCTAGAGTTGAACTGTTTTTT
j_call: TRBJ1-4
v_call: TRBV6-5
clone_size: .
d_call: .

cdr3_aa: CASSFGSNQPQHF
cdr3_nt: TGTGCCAGCAGTTTCGGTAGCAATCAGCCCCAGCATTTT
j_call: TRBJ1-5
v_call: TRBV12-3/TRBV12-4
clone_size: .
d_call: .

cdr3_aa: CASSVRGAYGYTF
cdr3_nt: TGTGCCAGTAGCGTGCGGGGGGCATATGGCTACACCTTC
j_call: TRBJ1-2
v_call: TRBV19
clone_size: .
d_call: .

cdr3_aa: CASSLGPETQYF
cdr3_nt: TGTGCCAGCAGCTTGGGTCCAGAGACCCAGTACTTC
j_call: TRBJ2-5
v_call: TRBV7-9
clone_size: .
d_call: .

cdr3_aa: CASSRTSGYEQYF
cdr3_nt: TGCGCCAGCAGTCGGACTAGCGGATACGAGCAGTACTTC
j_call: TRBJ2-7
v_call: TRBV5-1
clone_size: .
d_call: TRBD2

cdr3_aa: CASSQDRIREGEQFF
cdr3_nt: TGTGCCAGCAGCCAAGATCGGATCCGAGAGGGTGAGCAGTTCTTC
j_call: TRBJ2-1
v_call: TRBV3-1/TRBV3-2
clone_size: .
d_call: .